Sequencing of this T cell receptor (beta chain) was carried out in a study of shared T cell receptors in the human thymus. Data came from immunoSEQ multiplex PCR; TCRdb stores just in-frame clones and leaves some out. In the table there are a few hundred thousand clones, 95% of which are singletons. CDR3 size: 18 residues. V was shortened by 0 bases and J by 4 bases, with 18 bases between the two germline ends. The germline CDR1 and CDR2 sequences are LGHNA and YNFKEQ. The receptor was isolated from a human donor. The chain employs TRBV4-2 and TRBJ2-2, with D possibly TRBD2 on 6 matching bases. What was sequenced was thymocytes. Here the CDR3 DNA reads TGTGCCAGCAGCCAAGATCTGATGGGGGAGGACGTCACCGGGGAGCTGTTTTTT. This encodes CASSQDLMGEDVTGELFF.